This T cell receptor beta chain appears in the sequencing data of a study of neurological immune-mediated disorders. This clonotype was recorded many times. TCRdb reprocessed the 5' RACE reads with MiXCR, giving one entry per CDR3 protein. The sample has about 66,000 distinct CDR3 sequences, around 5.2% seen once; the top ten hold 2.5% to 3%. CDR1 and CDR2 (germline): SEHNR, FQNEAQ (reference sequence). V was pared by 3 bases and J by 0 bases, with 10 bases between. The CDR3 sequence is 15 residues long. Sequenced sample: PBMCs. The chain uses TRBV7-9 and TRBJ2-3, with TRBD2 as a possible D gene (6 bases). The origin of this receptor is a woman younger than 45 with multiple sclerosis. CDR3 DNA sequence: TGTGCCAGCAGCTTCTCGGCGGGAAGCACAGATACGCAGTATTTT. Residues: CASSFSAGSTDTQYF.